Listed here are 13 T cell receptor beta chains from one sample, sequenced in a study of spatial heterogeneity in lung cancer. Time point in this sample: blood at routine non-recurrence follow-up after resection. TCRdb itself ran the 5' RACE reads through MiXCR, one entry per CDR3 protein. This table has under 20,000 distinct CDR3 sequences, about 9% appearing once. The sequencing here drew on PBMCs, taken at follow-up. The receptors were gathered from a female donor with early-stage non-small cell lung cancer.

This clonotype came up a few times. The CDR3, as DNA: TGTGCCAGCAGCCGCGAGGGGGGGAGGGCATACGAGCAGTACTTC. This gives the protein CASSREGGRAYEQYF. The J gene is TRBJ2-7, the V gene TRBV7-2, with a weak D call TRBD2 (7 bases). The CDR3 loop spans 15 amino acids. CDR1 and CDR2 (germline): SGHTA, FQGNSA. The V end lost 5 bases, the J end lost 4 bases, and 18 bases lay between the germline ends. Drawing the rest from reference TRBV7-2 and TRBJ2-7, the complete variable domain is GAGVSQSPSNKVTEKGKDVELRCDPISGHTALYWYRQSLGQGLEFLIYFQGNSAPDKSGLPSDRFSAERTGGSVSTLTIQRTQQEDSAVYLCASSREGGRAYEQYFGPGTRLTVT.

This clonotype occurred many times. This chain's CDR3 is CASSPEGNRATIYF. The CDR3 bases are TGTGCCAGCAGCCCCGAGGGGAATCGGGCCACCATATATTTT. The chain is built from TRBV6-5 and TRBJ1-3; possibly TRBD1 for D (5 bases). CDR1 and CDR2 (germline): MNHEY, SVGAGI. The V gene lost 6 bases and the J gene lost 9 bases, with 18 bases spanning the gap. This CDR3 is 14 amino acids long.

Many counts were recorded for this clonotype. The V call is TRBV5-5, the J call TRBJ2-7, with D hard to call. CDR3 length equals 14 residues. V lost 5 bases and J 0 bases, leaving 12 bases between the germline ends. In germline, CDR1 is SGHKS, CDR2 YYEKEE (reference sequence). CDR3 residues: CASSPHLSSYEQYF. CDR3 nucleotide sequence: TGTGCCAGCAGTCCCCACCTTAGCTCCTACGAGCAGTACTTC.

At least ten counts were recorded for this clonotype. V and J are TRBV6-1 and TRBJ2-7; unclear D gene. The V end lost 6 bases, the J end lost 2 bases, and 20 bases lay between the germline ends. Germline V gene lookup returns CDR1 MNHNS and CDR2 SASEGT. This CDR3 has 16 amino acids. CDR3 amino acids: CASRGLDAPGTYEQYF. Written as DNA, the CDR3 is TGTGCCAGCAGGGGATTGGATGCACCAGGAACCTACGAGCAGTACTTC.

This clonotype has ten or more counts. The rearrangement uses TRBV5-8 and TRBJ2-3, with D possibly being TRBD1 or TRBD2 (5 bases each). The germline V gene has CDR1 SGHTS and CDR2 YDEGEE. Deletions cut 0 bases from V and 13 bases from J, with 9 bases between. The CDR3 loop spans 11 amino acids. CDR3 region: CASSLAGREYF. For the CDR3, the DNA is TGTGCCAGCAGCTTGGCGGGACGTGAGTATTTT. The variable domain in full, with the rest retrieved from reference TRBV5-8 and TRBJ2-3, is EAGVTQSPTHLIKTRGQQATLRCSPISGHTSVYWYQQALGLGLQFLLWYDEGEERNRGNFPPRFSGRQFPNYSSELNVNALELEDSALYLCASSLAGREYFGPGTRLTVL.

In the case of this clonotype: It may be a read error: a sequence one base away is much more abundant. The chain carries TRBV12-3 or TRBV12-4 and TRBJ1-2, with unresolved D. The V and J ends lost 11 bases and 2 bases respectively, with 12 bases between them. The length of the CDR3 is 12 residues. For the CDR3, the DNA is TGTGCCGGCAATCTCGGCAACTATGGCTACACCTTC. This codes for CAGNLGNYGYTF.

In nucleotides, the CDR3 is TGCAGTGCCCGAACCCCCAGGGAGGGACTCAACACTGAAGCTTTCTTT. Residues: CSARTPREGLNTEAFF. The chain employs TRBV20-1 and TRBJ1-1, with D tentatively TRBD1 (5 bases). The V gene lost 6 bases and the J gene lost 2 bases, with 22 bases spanning the gap. Germline assignment: CDR1 DFQATT and CDR2 SNEGSKA (reference sequence). CDR3 size: 16 residues.

At least ten counts were recorded for this clonotype. V gene TRBV6-6 combines with J gene TRBJ2-1; perhaps D is TRBD1 or TRBD2 (5 bases each). The CDR3 sequence is 14 residues long. In germline, CDR1 is MNHNY, CDR2 SVGAGI (reference sequence). V gave up 0 bases and J gave up 8 bases, with 11 bases separating them. CDR3 in DNA: TGTGCCAGCAGTTACTCGGGACCCCAGGATGAGCAGTTCTTC. It is translated as CASSYSGPQDEQFF.

This clonotype appeared many times. The rearrangement uses TRBV5-1 and TRBJ2-7; 7 nucleotides line up with TRBD1. Per germline, CDR1 SGHRS and CDR2 YFSETQ. J was trimmed by 1 base and V by 4 bases; bases with no gene match: 8. This CDR3 region has 15 residues. CDR3 amino acids: CASSTPGTVSYEQYF. The CDR3 DNA is TGCGCCAGCAGCACCCCCGGGACAGTTTCCTACGAGCAGTACTTC.

This clonotype was found many times. The J gene is TRBJ2-5, the V gene TRBV7-8; 8 positions match TRBD1. This CDR3 is built from 14 residues. Germline CDR1 SGHVS, CDR2 FQNEAQ. V shed 1 base, J shed 7 bases, and the junction held 5 bases outside the gene matches. CDR3 sequence: CASSLVAGGGTQYF. CDR3 in DNA: TGTGCCAGCAGCTTAGTGGCAGGGGGCGGGACCCAGTACTTC.

This clonotype was seen ten or more times. CDR3 nucleotide sequence: TGTGCCAGTAGTATAGATAAACTAGCGGGAGCCTACAATGAGCAGTTCTTC. The encoded protein is CASSIDKLAGAYNEQFF. The chain links TRBV19 to TRBJ2-1, with 11 bases that match TRBD2. The germline V gene has CDR1 LNHDA and CDR2 SQIVND (reference sequence). CDR3 length: 17 residues. Trimming cost V 0 bases and J 2 bases; bases outside gene matches: 3. Complete variable domain (other parts from reference TRBV19 and TRBJ2-1): DGGITQSPKYLFRKEGQNVTLSCEQNLNHDAMYWYRQDPGQGLRLIYYSQIVNDFQKGDIAEGYSVSREKKESFPLTVTSAQKNPTAFYLCASSIDKLAGAYNEQFFGPGTRLTVL.

This clonotype was seen at least ten times. V is TRBV30 and J is TRBJ2-2; D uncertain. The V gene lost 2 bases and the J gene lost 6 bases, with 4 bases spanning the gap. Germline V gene sequence: CDR1 GTSNPN, CDR2 SVGIG (reference sequence). This CDR3 comprises 11 residues. CDR3 loop: CAWSNPGELFF. The CDR3 region has the DNA TGTGCCTGGAGTAACCCCGGGGAGCTGTTTTTT.

This clonotype was picked up many times. The chain is built from TRBV11-2 and TRBJ2-5, with D tentatively TRBD1 (6 bases). CDR3 length: 13 amino acids. Between the trimmed V and J ends, which lost 2 bases and 4 bases, there was a span of 8 bases. Germline-derived CDR1 and CDR2 are SGHAT and FQNNGV. The CDR3 sequence: CASSLTGPETQYF. Here the CDR3 DNA reads TGTGCCAGCAGCTTAACAGGGCCAGAGACCCAGTACTTC.